A selection of T cell receptor beta chains follows, all from one sample in a study of T-cell memory formation after mild COVID-19. A single record per CDR3 protein comes from TCRdb applying MiXCR to the 5' RACE reads. The data show around 430,000 distinct CDR3 sequences, 15% to 20% seen once. The specimen sequenced was PBMCs or a T cell subset sorted from them (not recorded which). These receptors were collected from a man in his late teens or twenties who had mild COVID-19 (a few samples of this study predate the infection). Cell type and time point are not known. Both conserved end residues are part of each CDR3.

j_gene: TRBJ2-1; v_gene: TRBV7-9; CDR3aa: CASRREALSNEQFF
j_gene: TRBJ2-2; v_gene: TRBV24-1; CDR3aa: CATSDSGQGNTGELFF
j_gene: TRBJ2-2; v_gene: TRBV7-6; CDR3aa: CASSLARGPFTGELFF
j_gene: TRBJ2-5; v_gene: TRBV12-3/TRBV12-4; CDR3aa: CASRTGTIGETQYF
j_gene: TRBJ2-3; v_gene: TRBV7-9; CDR3aa: CASIPEQGFTQYF
j_gene: TRBJ1-5; v_gene: TRBV12-3/TRBV12-4; CDR3aa: CASSIIGQPQHF
j_gene: TRBJ2-5; v_gene: TRBV29-1; CDR3aa: CSVERGGETQYF
j_gene: TRBJ2-4; v_gene: TRBV6-2/TRBV6-3; CDR3aa: CASSPAMGQAKNIQYF
j_gene: TRBJ1-1; v_gene: TRBV5-5; CDR3aa: CASRPGQGFPEAFF
j_gene: TRBJ2-5; v_gene: TRBV5-1; CDR3aa: CASSLARAVYRETQYF
j_gene: TRBJ2-4; v_gene: TRBV6-5; CDR3aa: CASSLRVRGNIQYF
j_gene: TRBJ1-2; v_gene: TRBV7-8; CDR3aa: CASTMGRTYGYTF
j_gene: TRBJ1-4; v_gene: TRBV12-3/TRBV12-4; CDR3aa: CASSILGQGTSEKLFF
j_gene: TRBJ2-7; v_gene: TRBV7-2; CDR3aa: CASSLGLAGGIGPYEQYF
j_gene: TRBJ1-1; v_gene: TRBV9; CDR3aa: CASSVGGEMNTEAFF
j_gene: TRBJ1-2; v_gene: TRBV3-1; CDR3aa: CASSQYGDGYTF
j_gene: TRBJ2-3; v_gene: TRBV5-4; CDR3aa: CASSSPTSGGADTQYF
j_gene: TRBJ2-3; v_gene: TRBV7-3; CDR3aa: CASSLAGGPIDTQYF
j_gene: TRBJ2-5; v_gene: TRBV29-1; CDR3aa: CSVELRTEETQYF
j_gene: TRBJ1-1; v_gene: TRBV7-2; CDR3aa: CASSLLVGRQKAFF
j_gene: TRBJ1-1; v_gene: TRBV5-1; CDR3aa: CASSRATDMNTEAFF
j_gene: TRBJ2-7; v_gene: TRBV6-1; CDR3aa: CASMRTHDTSYEQYF
j_gene: TRBJ1-4; v_gene: TRBV20-1; CDR3aa: CSANRGSTTNEKLFF
j_gene: TRBJ2-1; v_gene: TRBV7-2; CDR3aa: CASSSGGAGGYNEQFF
j_gene: TRBJ2-5; v_gene: TRBV5-1; CDR3aa: CASSWTIQETQYF
j_gene: TRBJ1-1; v_gene: TRBV12-3/TRBV12-4; CDR3aa: CASSFGGRTEAFF
j_gene: TRBJ2-3; v_gene: TRBV9; CDR3aa: CASSGSGAYTADTQYF
j_gene: TRBJ2-1; v_gene: TRBV27; CDR3aa: CASSHLESSYNEQFF
j_gene: TRBJ1-3; v_gene: TRBV4-1; CDR3aa: CASSQAVSIGDTIYF
j_gene: TRBJ2-1; v_gene: TRBV7-2; CDR3aa: CASSLPAPDNEQFF
j_gene: TRBJ2-3; v_gene: TRBV19; CDR3aa: CASLRQGAGEDTQYF
j_gene: TRBJ2-7; v_gene: TRBV27; CDR3aa: CASSPTGAPYEQYF
j_gene: TRBJ1-5; v_gene: TRBV5-6; CDR3aa: CASSLGTDSNQPQHF
j_gene: TRBJ1-1; v_gene: TRBV20-1; CDR3aa: CSAVGGSSAEAFF
j_gene: TRBJ2-3; v_gene: TRBV7-2; CDR3aa: CASSFGRTDTQYF
j_gene: TRBJ1-2; v_gene: TRBV6-5; CDR3aa: CASSPTDLYGYTF
j_gene: TRBJ1-2; v_gene: TRBV28; CDR3aa: CASSLGRRPYGYTF
j_gene: TRBJ2-1; v_gene: TRBV6-2/TRBV6-3; CDR3aa: CASSWAHYNEQFF